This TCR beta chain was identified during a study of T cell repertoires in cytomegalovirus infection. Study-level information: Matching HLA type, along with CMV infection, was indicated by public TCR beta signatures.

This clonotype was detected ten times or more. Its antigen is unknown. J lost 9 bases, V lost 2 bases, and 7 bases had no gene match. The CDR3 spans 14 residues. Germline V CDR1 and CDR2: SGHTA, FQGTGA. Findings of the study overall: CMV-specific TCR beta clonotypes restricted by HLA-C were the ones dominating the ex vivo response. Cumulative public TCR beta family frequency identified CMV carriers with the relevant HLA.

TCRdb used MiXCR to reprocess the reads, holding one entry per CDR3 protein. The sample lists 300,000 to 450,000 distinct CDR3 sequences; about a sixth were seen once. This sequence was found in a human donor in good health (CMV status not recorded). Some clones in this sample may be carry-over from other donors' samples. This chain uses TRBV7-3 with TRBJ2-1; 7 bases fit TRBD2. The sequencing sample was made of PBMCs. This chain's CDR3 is CASSLESGMREQFF. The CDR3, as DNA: TGTGCCAGCAGCTTAGAGAGCGGGATGCGTGAGCAGTTCTTC.